The present T cell receptor beta chain was sequenced within a study of early T cells in non-severe SARS-CoV-2 infection. Study details: Sequenced bulk RNA came from whole blood that was unsorted, and chains were unpaired.

The CDR3 has 13 residues. CDR1 is SNHLY and CDR2 is FYNNEI in the germline V gene. Trimming removed 8 bases at V and 0 bases at J, with 10 bases between. Individual cDNA molecules received unique molecular identifiers. TCRdb reprocessed the 5' RACE reads via MiXCR and lists one record per CDR3 protein. The data contain 25,000 to 35,000 distinct CDR3 sequences, roughly 7% of them singletons. Material: whole blood. This TCR was recovered from an adult who was a healthcare worker with PCR-confirmed SARS-CoV-2 infection or an uninfected control (not recorded which). The rearrangement joins TRBV2 to TRBJ1-1; D is perhaps TRBD1 (5 bases). Written as DNA, the CDR3 is TGTGCCAGCCGAAGACAGCTGAACACTGAAGCTTTCTTT. Translating it yields CASRRQLNTEAFF.